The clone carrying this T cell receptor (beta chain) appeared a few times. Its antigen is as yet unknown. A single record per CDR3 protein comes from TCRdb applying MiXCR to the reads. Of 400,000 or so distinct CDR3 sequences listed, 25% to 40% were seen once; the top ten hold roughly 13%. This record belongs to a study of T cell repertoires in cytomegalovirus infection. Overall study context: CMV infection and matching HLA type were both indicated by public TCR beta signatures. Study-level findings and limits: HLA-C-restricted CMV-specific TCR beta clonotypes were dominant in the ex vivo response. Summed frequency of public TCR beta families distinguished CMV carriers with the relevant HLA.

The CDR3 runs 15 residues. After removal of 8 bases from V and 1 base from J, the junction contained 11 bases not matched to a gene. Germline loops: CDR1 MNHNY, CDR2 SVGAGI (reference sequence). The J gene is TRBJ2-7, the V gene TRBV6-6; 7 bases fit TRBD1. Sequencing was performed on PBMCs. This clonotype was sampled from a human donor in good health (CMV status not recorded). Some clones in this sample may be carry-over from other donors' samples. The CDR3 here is CASGGYRQGSYEQYF. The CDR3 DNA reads TGTGCCAGCGGGGGTTACCGACAGGGTTCCTACGAGCAGTACTTC.